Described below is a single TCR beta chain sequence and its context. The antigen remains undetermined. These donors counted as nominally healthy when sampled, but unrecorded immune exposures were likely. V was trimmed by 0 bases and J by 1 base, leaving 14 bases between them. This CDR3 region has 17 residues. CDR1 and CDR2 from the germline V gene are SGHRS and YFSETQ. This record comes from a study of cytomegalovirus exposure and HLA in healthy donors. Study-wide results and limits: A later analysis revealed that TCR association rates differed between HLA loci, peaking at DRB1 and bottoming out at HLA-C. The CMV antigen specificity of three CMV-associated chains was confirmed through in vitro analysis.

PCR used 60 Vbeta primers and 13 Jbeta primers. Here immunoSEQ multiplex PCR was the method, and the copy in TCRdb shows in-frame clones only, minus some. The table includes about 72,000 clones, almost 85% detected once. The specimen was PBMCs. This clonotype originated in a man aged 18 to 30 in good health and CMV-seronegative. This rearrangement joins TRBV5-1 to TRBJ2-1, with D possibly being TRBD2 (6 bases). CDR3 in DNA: TGCGCCAGCAGCTTGGCCCCAGGGAGGCCTTCCTACAATGAGCAGTTCTTC. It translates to CASSLAPGRPSYNEQFF. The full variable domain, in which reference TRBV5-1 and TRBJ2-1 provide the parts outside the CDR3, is KAGVTQTPRYLIKTRGQQVTLSCSPISGHRSVSWYQQTPGQGLQFLFEYFSETQRNKGNFPGRFSGRQFSNSRSEMNVSTLELGDSALYLCASSLAPGRPSYNEQFFGPGTRLTVL.